The clone carrying this TCR beta chain has just a few counts. The entry originates in a study of control samples from healthy donors and cancer patients. There are 14 residues in the CDR3. V was pared by 4 bases and J by 0 bases, with 8 bases between. From germline, CDR1 is SGHNT and CDR2 YYREEE (reference sequence). Produced via immunoSEQ multiplex PCR; TCRdb's table is partial and in-frame only. The data hold roughly 400,000 clones, with around nine tenths observed a single time. Sequenced: PBMCs. The sequence was collected from a man aged 40-49 years with head and neck cancer. The J gene is TRBJ1-5, the V gene TRBV5-4; D is unresolved. CDR3 amino acids: CASSQSGSNQPQHF. The CDR3 DNA reads as TGTGCCAGCAGCCAGTCGGGTAGCAATCAGCCCCAGCATTTT.